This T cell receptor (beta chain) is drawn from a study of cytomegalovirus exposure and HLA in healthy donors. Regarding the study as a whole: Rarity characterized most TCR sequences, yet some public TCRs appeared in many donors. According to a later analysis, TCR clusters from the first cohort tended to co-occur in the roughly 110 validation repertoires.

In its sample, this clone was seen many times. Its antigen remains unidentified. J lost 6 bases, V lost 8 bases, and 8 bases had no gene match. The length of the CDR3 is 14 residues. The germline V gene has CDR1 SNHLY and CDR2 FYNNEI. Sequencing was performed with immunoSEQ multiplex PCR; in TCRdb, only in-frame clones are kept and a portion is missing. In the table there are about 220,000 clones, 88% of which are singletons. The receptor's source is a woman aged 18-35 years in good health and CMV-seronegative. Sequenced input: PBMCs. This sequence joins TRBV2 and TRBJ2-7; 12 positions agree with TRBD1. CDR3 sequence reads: CASGRDRGRPEQYF. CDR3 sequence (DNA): TGTGCCAGCGGAAGGGACAGGGGGCGCCCCGAGCAGTACTTC.